Shown below are 21 T cell receptor beta chains from a single sample sequenced in a study of siplizumab effects on memory and regulatory T cells (dated by TCRdb to about 2019). Libraries were made using the immunoSEQ multiplex PCR assay. Imported from immuneACCESS, the table was reduced by TCRdb to in-frame sequences with V and J called. These copies leave out some clones; in studies compared against another copy, an unresolved V gene accounts for under half, and the cause of the remainder is not known. The sample table contains approximately 100,000 clones; only one count was recorded for more than 90% of them. The biggest ten clones account for under 3% of the sample. The sequencing sample was made of CD4+ T cells sorted from blood. These receptor sequences come from a human donor in good health. Some clones in this sample may be carry-over from other donors' samples.

The rearrangement joins TRBV2 to TRBJ2-7; D is possibly TRBD1 or TRBD2 (5 bases each). CDR1 and CDR2 (germline): SNHLY, FYNNEI. V lost 5 bases and J 3 bases, leaving 14 bases between the germline ends. The CDR3 runs to 14 residues. CDR3 loop: CASSFRGQNYEQYF. The CDR3 DNA follows: TGTGCCAGCAGTTTCCGGGGCCAAAACTACGAGCAGTACTTC. Variable domain in full (rest from reference TRBV2 and TRBJ2-7): EPEVTQTPSHQVTQMGQEVILRCVPISNHLYFYWYRQILGQKVEFLVSFYNNEISEKSEIFDDQFSVERPDGSNFTLKIRSTKLEDSAMYFCASSFRGQNYEQYFGPGTRLTVT.

The V and J genes are TRBV6-1 and TRBJ1-1; D is unresolved. CDR1 and CDR2 from the germline V gene are MNHNS and SASEGT. V gave up 3 bases and J gave up 1 base, with 12 bases separating them. CDR3 length: 15 residues. The DNA of the CDR3 is TGTGCCAGCAGTGACGGGTTTGGTCAGAACACTGAAGCTTTCTTT. Protein sequence: CASSDGFGQNTEAFF.

This clone was counted once. J is TRBJ1-1 and V is TRBV19, with D maybe TRBD1 (5 bases). Germline V gene sequence: CDR1 LNHDA, CDR2 SQIVND (reference sequence). V was trimmed by 5 bases and J by 1 base, leaving 11 bases between them. The CDR3 has 14 residues. This CDR3 is CASSLQGGNTEAFF. In nucleotides, the CDR3 is TGTGCCAGTAGTCTTCAGGGTGGGAACACTGAAGCTTTCTTT.

This chain joins TRBV6-6 and TRBJ2-7; no firm D call. The CDR3 is 15 residues long. Per germline, CDR1 MNHNY and CDR2 SVGAGI (reference sequence). Trimming shortened V by 6 bases and J by 1 base, and 16 bases separated the two germline ends. The CDR3 loop reads CASSPDLKVSYEQYF. DNA of the CDR3: TGTGCCAGCAGCCCAGACCTCAAGGTGTCCTACGAGCAGTACTTC.

This sequence joins TRBV6-5 and TRBJ2-4; 7 bases are a match to TRBD2. There are 16 residues in the CDR3. Germline assignment: CDR1 MNHEY and CDR2 SVGAGI. Germline trimming cut 5 bases from V and 0 bases from J; bases unmatched to any gene: 7. This chain's CDR3 is CASSHFRGEAKNIQYF. The CDR3 DNA follows: TGTGCCAGCAGTCACTTCCGGGGGGAAGCCAAAAACATTCAGTACTTC.

The chain couples TRBV13 to TRBJ1-3; D is uncertain. The CDR3 has 13 amino acids. Germline-derived CDR1 and CDR2 are PRHDT and FYEKMQ (reference sequence). V was clipped by 5 bases and J by 2 bases, with 7 bases between them. CDR3 DNA: TGTGCCAGCAGCCCTCCGCCTGGAAACACCATATATTTT. Translation: CASSPPPGNTIYF. The full variable domain, completed using reference TRBV13 and TRBJ1-3, is AAGVIQSPRHLIKEKRETATLKCYPIPRHDTVYWYQQGPGQDPQFLISFYEKMQSDKGSIPDRFSAQQFSDYHSELNMSSLELGDSALYFCASSPPPGNTIYFGEGSWLTVV.

V gene TRBV19 combines with J gene TRBJ1-5; D perhaps matches TRBD1 (5 bases). CDR3 size: 14 residues. V was shortened by 6 bases and J by 0 bases, with 9 bases between the two germline ends. The germline CDR1 and CDR2 sequences are LNHDA and SQIVND (reference sequence). The CDR3: CASRGRYSNQPQHF. CDR3 bases: TGTGCCAGTAGGGGACGTTATAGCAATCAGCCCCAGCATTTT.

The chain carries TRBV5-6 and TRBJ2-7; 11 bases fit TRBD1. Germline V gene sequence: CDR1 SGHDT, CDR2 YYEEEE. This CDR3 spans 15 amino acids. The J segment lost 4 bases and the V segment lost 4 bases, leaving 7 bases of the junction unmatched. The CDR3, as DNA: TGTGCCAGCAGCATCGGGACAGGGGGAGCTTACGAGCAGTACTTC. It translates to CASSIGTGGAYEQYF.

The genes are TRBV28 and TRBJ2-1; D is ambiguous. The CDR3 loop spans 11 amino acids. Trimming stripped 10 bases from V and 2 bases from J, with 6 bases between. Germline assignment: CDR1 MDHEN and CDR2 SYDVKM. CDR3 bases: TGTGCCACCATCGCCTACAATGAGCAGTTCTTC. Residues: CATIAYNEQFF.

This clone has a single count. The junction departs from germline at one end; a sequencing error may be responsible. V and J are TRBV7-7 and TRBJ2-7; 9 bases map to TRBD1. Germline loops: CDR1 SSHAT, CDR2 FNYEAQ (reference sequence). The CDR3 loop spans 14 amino acids. The CDR3 protein is CASSSGTGSDEQYF. DNA of the CDR3: TGTGCTAGCAGCTCCGGGACAGGGTCAGACGAGCAGTACTTC. The variable domain in full, with the rest retrieved from reference TRBV7-7 and TRBJ2-7, is GAGVSQSPRYKVTKRGQDVTLRCDPISSHATLYWYQQALGQGPEFLTYFNYEAQPDKSGLPSDRFSAERPEGSISTLTIQRTEQRDSAMYRCASSSGTGSDEQYFGPGTRLTVT.

V is TRBV18 and J is TRBJ2-3; 9 bases agree with TRBD2. V shed 6 bases, J shed 2 bases, and the junction held 3 bases outside the gene matches. CDR3 size: 14 residues. Germline CDR1 and CDR2: KGHSH and LQKENI. CDR3 sequence (DNA): TGTGCCAGCTCTCGACTAGCGGACACAGATACGCAGTATTTT. This codes for CASSRLADTDTQYF.

J is TRBJ1-1 and V is TRBV5-6; no reliable D call. The CDR3 extends over 16 amino acids. V was clipped by 2 bases and J by 1 base, with 15 bases between them. CDR1 is SGHDT, CDR2 YYEEEE, per germline. CDR3 sequence (DNA): TGTGCCAGCAGCTTCCTACAGCCCGCCGGGAACACTGAAGCTTTCTTT. Translated: CASSFLQPAGNTEAFF. Full variable domain (missing parts from reference TRBV5-6 and TRBJ1-1): DAGVTQSPTHLIKTRGQQVTLRCSPKSGHDTVSWYQQALGQGPQFIFQYYEEEERQRGNFPDRFSGHQFPNYSSELNVNALLLGDSALYLCASSFLQPAGNTEAFFGQGTRLTVV.

By share, this clone counts as medium-sized. V gene TRBV9 combines with J gene TRBJ2-7; the match to TRBD2 covers 7 bases. The CDR3 extends over 16 amino acids. From germline, CDR1 is SGDLS and CDR2 YYNGEE. The trim removed 0 bases at V and 3 bases at J, leaving 9 bases unmatched. The CDR3 DNA is TGTGCCAGCAGCGTAGGTGGGGCGGGAGTTGGCTACGAGCAGTACTTC. Translating gives CASSVGGAGVGYEQYF.

V and J are TRBV2 and TRBJ2-1, with TRBD1 matching 7 bases. V trimming: 6 bases; J trimming: 1 base; junction bases outside the gene matches: 6. The CDR3 is 15 amino acids. Germline CDR1 SNHLY, CDR2 FYNNEI. CDR3 bases: TGTGCCAGCAGCCTATGGGGACAGTCCTACAATGAGCAGTTCTTC. Encoded protein: CASSLWGQSYNEQFF.

This clone was counted a single time. J is TRBJ2-2 and V is TRBV20-1; D not certain. The CDR3 sequence is 11 residues long. Trimming pared 6 bases from V and 9 bases from J, leaving 11 bases between. CDR1 is DFQATT and CDR2 is SNEGSKA in the germline V gene (reference sequence). CDR3 amino acids: CSAPHNRELFF. CDR3 sequence (DNA): TGCAGTGCCCCCCACAATCGGGAGCTGTTTTTT.

The chain links TRBV2 to TRBJ2-1, with 11 bases identical to TRBD2. This CDR3 is built from 15 residues. The J segment lost 7 bases and the V segment lost 6 bases, leaving 8 bases of the junction unmatched. Germline CDR1 is SNHLY and CDR2 is FYNNEI. The CDR3 is CASSLGASGGNEQFF. CDR3 in DNA: TGTGCCAGCAGCCTAGGGGCTAGCGGGGGGAATGAGCAGTTCTTC.

In DNA, the CDR3 is TGTGCCAGCAGCTTTCCCTGGGGGGACAGAAGCAATGAGCAGTTCTTC. Protein sequence: CASSFPWGDRSNEQFF. This chain links TRBV5-4 with TRBJ2-1; perhaps TRBD1 as D (7 bases). V gave up 2 bases and J gave up 6 bases, with 18 bases separating them. The CDR3 covers 16 residues. The germline gives CDR1 SGHNT, CDR2 YYREEE (reference sequence).

The chain uses TRBV23-1 and TRBJ2-1; no clear D gene. TRBV23-1 is an ORF for which the function is uncertain. The CDR3 runs 18 residues. V gave up 0 bases and J gave up 4 bases, with 19 bases separating them. The CDR3 reads CASSQSRRKIHTYNEQFF. The CDR3 DNA sequence: TGCGCCAGCAGTCAATCGAGGCGCAAGATCCATACGTACAATGAGCAGTTCTTC.

This clone was detected once. J is TRBJ2-2 and V is TRBV5-1, with 9 bases matching TRBD1. In germline, CDR1 is SGHRS, CDR2 YFSETQ. CDR3 length equals 16 residues. The trim removed 6 bases at V and 3 bases at J, leaving 9 bases unmatched. The CDR3 region has the DNA TGCGCCAGCACGGTACAGGGGGCAATGGACACCGGGGAGCTGTTTTTT. Protein: CASTVQGAMDTGELFF.

V is TRBV9 and J is TRBJ2-1; TRBD2 agrees at 8 bases. This CDR3 contains 16 residues. Germline loops: CDR1 SGDLS, CDR2 YYNGEE. V gave up 4 bases and J gave up 0 bases; unmatched junction bases: 6. The CDR3 reads CASSITSGSSYNEQFF. The CDR3 DNA sequence: TGTGCCAGCAGCATAACAAGCGGGAGCTCCTACAATGAGCAGTTCTTC. Drawing the rest from reference TRBV9 and TRBJ2-1, the complete variable domain is DSGVTQTPKHLITATGQRVTLRCSPRSGDLSVYWYQQSLDQGLQFLIQYYNGEERAKGNILERFSAQQFPDLHSELNLSSLELGDSALYFCASSITSGSSYNEQFFGPGTRLTVL.

About this clone: The junction departs from germline at one end; a sequencing error may be responsible. The chain has TRBV15 and TRBJ2-1, with TRBD1 matching over 8 bases. The CDR3 is made up of 18 amino acids. CDR1 and CDR2 (germline): LNHNV, YYDKDF (reference sequence). CDR3 sequence: CATSGDEGQANSYNEQFF. In DNA, the CDR3 is TGTGCCACCAGCGGAGACGAGGGACAGGCAAACTCCTACAATGAGCAGTTCTTC.